This is a list of T cell receptor beta chains from one sample in a study of CD8 T cells in Susac syndrome. From the immunoSEQ multiplex PCR reads, TCRdb called clonotypes with MiXCR, one entry per CDR3 protein. The sample includes about 400,000 distinct CDR3 sequences, approximately 85% of them seen just once. The sequencing input was CD8+ T cells from PBMCs. The receptors were sampled from a human donor with multiple sclerosis. Both conserved end residues are part of each CDR3. Fields, in order: J gene, D gene, V gene, clone size, CDR3 protein, CDR3 DNA. The D gene is left open where the match is weak. Not every row has a clone size; where given, it reads once, few, many or a size class.

>TRBJ2-7|NA|TRBV29-1|few
CSVEGPISPYEQYF
TGCAGCGTTGAAGGTCCGATATCCCCTTACGAGCAGTACTTC
>TRBJ1-2|NA|TRBV27|few
CASSFGGDYGYTF
TGTGCCAGCAGTTTCGGTGGGGACTATGGCTACACCTTC
>TRBJ2-2|TRBD1|TRBV29-1|NA
CSGRPQGHTGELFF
TGCAGCGGTCGCCCACAGGGGCACACCGGGGAGCTGTTTTTT
>TRBJ2-7|TRBD2|TRBV3-1|NA
CASSQDFGLAGSHEQYF
TGTGCCAGCAGCCAAGATTTTGGACTAGCGGGGAGTCACGAGCAGTACTTC
>TRBJ2-2|TRBD2|TRBV7-9|NA
CASSSPAGANTGELFF
TGTGCCAGCAGCTCCCCAGCGGGGGCGAACACCGGGGAGCTGTTTTTT
>TRBJ2-2|NA|TRBV20-1|NA
CSAPGGGSSTGELFF
TGCAGTGCCCCCGGGGGCGGGTCATCTACCGGGGAGCTGTTTTTT
>TRBJ1-5|NA|TRBV27|NA
CASSLSAQGINQPQHF
TGTGCCAGCAGTTTATCTGCTCAGGGGATAAATCAGCCCCAGCATTTT
>TRBJ1-2|TRBD1|TRBV5-8|NA
CASSYPGGRTYGYTF
TGTGCCAGCAGCTATCCAGGGGGAAGGACCTATGGCTACACCTTC
>TRBJ1-5|NA|TRBV19|NA
CASSMGLQPQHF
TGTGCCAGTAGTATGGGGTTACAGCCCCAGCATTTT
>TRBJ2-7|TRBD1|TRBV30|NA
CAWRGVLHGQGAHEQYF
TGTGCCTGGAGGGGCGTCCTTCATGGACAGGGGGCCCACGAGCAGTACTTC
>TRBJ2-7|NA|TRBV5-4|NA
CASSLRGTPYEQYF
TGTGCCAGCAGCTTACGTGGGACTCCCTACGAGCAGTACTTC
>TRBJ1-1|NA|TRBV4-1|NA
CASSLREGTNTEAFF
TGCGCCAGCAGCCTAAGAGAGGGGACTAACACTGAAGCTTTCTTT
>TRBJ2-4|TRBD1|TRBV4-1|NA
CASSPDRGKNIQYF
TGCGCCAGCAGCCCGGACAGGGGAAAAAACATTCAGTACTTC
>TRBJ1-4|TRBD1|TRBV7-9|once
CASSSTRQGATNEKLFF
TGTGCCAGCAGCTCAACCCGACAGGGGGCAACTAATGAAAAACTGTTTTTT
>TRBJ2-3|TRBD2|TRBV5-6|NA
CASSLYSSSGRAWDTQYF
TGTGCCAGCAGCTTGTATTCTTCTAGCGGGAGGGCCTGGGATACGCAGTATTTT
>TRBJ2-2|TRBD2|TRBV9|once
CASSGRTSGREDTGELFF
TGTGCCAGCAGCGGTAGGACTAGCGGGAGGGAGGACACCGGGGAGCTGTTTTTT
>TRBJ2-3|TRBD2|TRBV5-4|NA
CASSSPAGGTTDTQYF
TGTGCCAGCAGCTCTCCCGCGGGGGGCACCACAGATACGCAGTATTTT
>TRBJ2-4|TRBD1|TRBV2|NA
CASGDPTTGVGAKNIQYF
TGTGCCAGCGGTGACCCAACTACAGGGGTTGGAGCCAAAAACATTCAGTACTTC
>TRBJ2-1|NA|TRBV13|NA
CASSPGWPFSYNEQFF
TGTGCCAGCAGTCCCGGTTGGCCTTTCTCCTACAATGAGCAGTTCTTC
>TRBJ2-5|NA|TRBV6-2/TRBV6-3|NA
CASSPSGQWRETQYF
TGTGCCAGCAGCCCCAGCGGACAATGGCGGGAGACCCAGTACTTC
>TRBJ2-7|NA|TRBV6-6|NA
CASRGWTASEQYF
TGTGCCAGCAGGGGGTGGACAGCCAGCGAGCAGTACTTC
>TRBJ2-7|NA|TRBV5-1|NA
CASSLELQGYFEQYF
TGCGCCAGCAGCCTCGAATTGCAGGGCTACTTCGAGCAGTACTTC
>TRBJ1-2|NA|TRBV21-1|NA
CATTRRAPNYGYTF
TGTGCCACCACGAGGCGGGCCCCTAACTATGGCTACACCTTC
>TRBJ2-1|NA|TRBV4-1|NA
CASSHPGEGHNEQFF
TGCGCCAGCAGCCACCCCGGCGAGGGGCACAATGAGCAGTTCTTC
>TRBJ2-1|NA|TRBV5-6|few
CASSLQGGEQFF
TGTGCCAGCAGCTTGCAAGGGGGTGAGCAGTTCTTC
>TRBJ1-1|NA|TRBV12-3/TRBV12-4|NA
CASSLGGSGLNTEAFF
TGTGCCAGCAGTTTAGGGGGTTCAGGGCTGAACACTGAAGCTTTCTTT
>TRBJ2-5|TRBD2|TRBV27|NA
CASSPGTSGGTQYF
TGTGCCAGCAGTCCCGGGACTAGCGGGGGGACCCAGTACTTC
>TRBJ1-5|NA|TRBV19|NA
CASTPLSPQGEGTNQPQHF
TGTGCCAGTACCCCACTTAGTCCGCAAGGAGAGGGTACAAATCAGCCCCAGCATTTT
>TRBJ2-1|TRBD2|TRBV13|NA
CASSLGGLAGADGFNEQFF
TGTGCCAGCAGCTTAGGGGGACTAGCGGGAGCCGACGGGTTCAATGAGCAGTTCTTC
>TRBJ2-7|NA|TRBV6-2/TRBV6-3|NA
CASSYDPGPTYEQYF
TGTGCCAGCAGTTACGATCCGGGTCCAACCTACGAGCAGTACTTC
>TRBJ2-7|TRBD1|TRBV2|once
CASSDHRGSIPGEQYF
TGTGCCAGCAGTGACCACAGGGGGTCAATCCCTGGGGAGCAGTACTTC
>TRBJ2-1|TRBD1|TRBV5-6|NA
CASSMGQGPYNEQFF
TGTGCCAGCAGCATGGGACAGGGTCCCTACAATGAGCAGTTCTTC
>TRBJ2-7|NA|TRBV12-3/TRBV12-4|NA
CASCSVDGTYPYEQYF
TGTGCCAGCTGCTCTGTAGACGGAACGTACCCCTACGAGCAGTACTTC
>TRBJ2-7|TRBD2|TRBV4-2|NA
CASSQEGLERSYEQYF
TGTGCCAGCAGCCAAGAAGGACTAGAGAGGTCCTACGAGCAGTACTTC
>TRBJ2-7|TRBD1|TRBV6-1|few
CASMGQLTYEQYF
TGTGCCAGCATGGGACAGCTCACCTACGAGCAGTACTTC
>TRBJ1-4|NA|TRBV6-1|NA
CASSPSVTELIATNEKLFF
TGTGCCAGCAGCCCCAGCGTTACTGAACTGATAGCAACTAATGAAAAACTGTTTTTT
>TRBJ1-3|NA|TRBV4-1|NA
CASSQIVGQGNGNTIYF
TGCGCCAGCAGCCAAATAGTTGGGCAGGGAAATGGAAACACCATATATTTT
>TRBJ2-2|NA|TRBV18|NA
CASSSETGANTGELFF
TGTGCCAGCTCATCCGAGACTGGTGCGAACACCGGGGAGCTGTTTTTT
>TRBJ1-1|NA|TRBV20-1|few
CSATDSLNTEAFF
TGCAGTGCTACGGACAGTTTAAACACTGAAGCTTTCTTT
>TRBJ2-2|NA|TRBV7-9|NA
CASSPSAGPNTGELFF
TGTGCCAGCAGCCCTTCGGCGGGTCCGAACACCGGGGAGCTGTTTTTT
>TRBJ1-1|NA|TRBV7-9|NA
CASSRDSLNTEAFF
TGTGCCAGCAGCCGTGACAGCCTCAACACTGAAGCTTTCTTT
>TRBJ2-3|NA|TRBV29-1|once
CSVYRVGTDTQYF
TGCAGCGTTTACAGGGTCGGCACAGATACGCAGTATTTT
>TRBJ2-7|NA|TRBV20-1|NA
CSARDGRSPYEQYF
TGCAGTGCTAGAGATGGCAGGTCCCCCTACGAGCAGTACTTC
>TRBJ2-7|NA|TRBV29-1|NA
CSVESGSSYEQYF
TGCAGCGTTGAATCTGGCAGCTCCTACGAGCAGTACTTC
>TRBJ1-1|TRBD1|TRBV5-4|NA
CASSYGQATEAFF
TGTGCCAGCAGTTATGGACAGGCCACTGAAGCTTTCTTT
>TRBJ1-1|NA|TRBV6-5|NA
CASTLRTDFGAEAFF
TGTGCCAGCACCCTACGAACGGATTTTGGGGCTGAAGCTTTCTTT
>TRBJ1-5|NA|TRBV27|NA
CASSPWRTSNQPQHF
TGTGCCAGCAGTCCCTGGCGGACTAGCAATCAGCCCCAGCATTTT
>TRBJ2-1|TRBD2|TRBV10-2|NA
CASSVGAGTYNEQFF
TGCGCCAGCAGTGTGGGAGCGGGGACCTACAATGAGCAGTTCTTC
>TRBJ2-1|TRBD1|TRBV7-9|NA
CASSLDRGLTNEQFF
TGTGCCAGCAGCCTAGACAGGGGGCTCACCAATGAGCAGTTCTTC
>TRBJ1-2|TRBD1|TRBV12-3/TRBV12-4|once
CASSFGTGVPYGYTF
TGTGCCAGCAGTTTTGGGACAGGGGTCCCCTATGGCTACACCTTC
>TRBJ2-7|NA|TRBV6-2/TRBV6-3|NA
CASSYSSFVEQYF
TGTGCCAGCAGTTACTCGAGCTTTGTGGAGCAGTACTTC
>TRBJ2-7|TRBD1|TRBV5-1|NA
CASSRPRLSGQGNTYEQYF
TGCGCCAGCAGCCGGCCGCGGTTATCAGGACAGGGGAATACCTACGAGCAGTACTTC
>TRBJ2-1|TRBD2|TRBV7-9|NA
CASSLIPQSLAENNEQFF
TGTGCCAGCAGCTTAATCCCCCAATCTCTAGCGGAGAATAATGAGCAGTTCTTC
>TRBJ1-1|NA|TRBV4-1|NA
CASSQVAGSPEAFF
TGCGCCAGCAGCCAGGTCGCAGGTAGCCCTGAAGCTTTCTTT
>TRBJ1-2|NA|TRBV5-6|NA
CASSTRQEHYGYTF
TGTGCCAGCAGCACAAGACAGGAACACTATGGCTACACCTTC